This paragraph covers one T cell receptor (beta chain) sequence. The sample belongs to a study of blood T cell repertoires in COVID-19. Study details: Donors in the United States, Italy and Spain gave samples during acute or convalescent COVID-19. The cDNA or gDNA used as material had been derived from T cells, B-cell-depleted T cells, or PBMCs.

Original data processing: Estimation of nucleated cell counts relied on the amplification of reference gene primers. Sequencing used immunoSEQ multiplex PCR; TCRdb keeps in-frame clones, though not all of them. D and trimming were read from the DNA, whereas the V and J calls and clone size are those reported in that table. Of around 72,000 clones in the sample, 87% were seen once. Germline V gene data show CDR1 as SGHAT and CDR2 as FQNNGV. V shed 2 bases and J shed 2 bases, with 16 bases lying between them. The CDR3 spans 18 residues. Sequencing used peripheral blood. The chain has TRBV11-2 and TRBJ2-6; D may be TRBD2 (6 bases). The clonotype originates from a man aged 45-60 years with active COVID-19. In nucleotides, the CDR3 is TGTGCCAGCAGCTTACTTAGGACCCCGGGGGCTGGGGCCAACGTCCTGACTTTC. It translates to CASSLLRTPGAGANVLTF.